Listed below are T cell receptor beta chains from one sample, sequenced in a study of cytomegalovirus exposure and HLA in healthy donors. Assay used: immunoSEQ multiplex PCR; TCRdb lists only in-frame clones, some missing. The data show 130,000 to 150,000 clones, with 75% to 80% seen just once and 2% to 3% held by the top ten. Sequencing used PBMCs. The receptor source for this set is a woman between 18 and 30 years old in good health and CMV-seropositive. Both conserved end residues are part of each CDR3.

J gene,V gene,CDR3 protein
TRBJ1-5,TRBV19,CASRRTGGEDSNQPQHF
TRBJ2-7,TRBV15,CATSREGGSYEQYF
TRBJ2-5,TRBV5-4,CASSLGASETQYF
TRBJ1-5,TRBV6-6,CASNPGGSPTNQPQHF
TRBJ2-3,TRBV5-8,CASSLSISGTDTQYF
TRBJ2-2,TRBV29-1,CSVVWDTWPGELFF
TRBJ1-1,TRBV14,CASTRAGINTEAFF
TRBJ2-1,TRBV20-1,CSARYNGQFF
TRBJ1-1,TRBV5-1,CASSLVVFTEGRNTEAFF
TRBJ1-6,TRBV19,CASSIDRRDRAFNSPLHF
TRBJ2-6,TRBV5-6,CASSLGSSGANVLTF
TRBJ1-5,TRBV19,CASSTRGQPQHF
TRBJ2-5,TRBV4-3,CASSQEWGLAGTRETQYF
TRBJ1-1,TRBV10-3,CAVRRDSFTSEAFF
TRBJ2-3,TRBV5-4,CASSLSPSGASTDTQYF
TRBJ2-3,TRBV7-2,CASSLEIGTSGNTQYF
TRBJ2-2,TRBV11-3,CASSSRGATGNTGELFF